This T cell receptor (beta chain) is from a study of cytomegalovirus exposure and HLA in healthy donors. The donors were healthy bone marrow donors. In nominal health when sampled, donors likely had unrecorded immune exposures nonetheless. On this clone itself: Its antigen is still unknown.

This PCR relied on a set of 60 Vbeta primers and 13 Jbeta primers. Repertoires were generated with immunoSEQ multiplex PCR, while TCRdb's copy carries only in-frame clones and drops some. The sample holds over 100,000 clones. Study results and caveats: Only CMV serostatus was available as immune exposure information. V- and J-gene trimming in TCR beta was tied to a missense DCLRE1C variant by an analysis performed later.

CDR1 and CDR2 from the germline V gene are MDHEN and SYDVKM. V lost 9 bases and J lost 2; bases outside the gene matches: 9. The CDR3 has 14 residues. This receptor was obtained from a man aged 35 to 55 in good health and CMV-seropositive. Sample: PBMCs. The chain carries TRBV28 and TRBJ2-5; 7 bases map to TRBD2. In DNA, the CDR3 is TGTGCCAGTGGAGCACTAGCGTGGCAAGAGACCCAGTACTTC. Translated: CASGALAWQETQYF. The variable domain in full, completed from reference TRBV28 and TRBJ2-5, reads DVKVTQSSRYLVKRTGEKVFLECVQDMDHENMFWYRQDPGLGLRLIYFSYDVKMKEKGDIPEGYSVSREKKERFSLILESASTNQTSMYLCASGALAWQETQYFGPGTRLLVL.